One T cell receptor (beta chain) is described in this entry. CDR3 length: 16 amino acids. CDR1 and CDR2 (germline): MNHEY, SVGEGT. The V and J ends lost 7 bases and 4 bases respectively, with 21 bases between them. The data are from a study of blood T cells in healthy people across ages. The second PCR ran roughly 6 to 11 cycles with a sample-barcoded 5' primer and J-beta primers. TCRdb called the 5' RACE reads again in MiXCR, with one record for every CDR3 protein. The sample has 1 million to 1.2 million distinct CDR3 sequences; roughly two fifths are singletons. Ten milliliters of peripheral blood were drawn from each donor.

This receptor was obtained from a young man in good health. Material for sequencing was blood. The V call is TRBV6-2 or TRBV6-3, the J call TRBJ2-3; D might be TRBD1 (5 bases). In nucleotides, the CDR3 is TGTGCCAGCACCACCACCGCCCAGGGTAGGGCAGATACGCAGTATTTT. Translated, it gives CASTTTAQGRADTQYF.